Listed here are 12 T cell receptor beta chains from one sample, sequenced in a study of Ad26.COV2.S vaccination and SARS-CoV-2 variants. Using immunoSEQ multiplex PCR, the repertoire was profiled, and TCRdb retains in-frame clones only, with some absent. The data show some 480,000 clones, around nine tenths seen once. Treatment specified: about 20 received Ad26.COV2.S at low or high dose, single or two shots; about five received placebo; per-sample allocation not given. On day 63 after the first injection, vaccine and placebo recipients gave samples. Sequenced here: peripheral blood, sampled in a trial of Ad26.COV2.S vaccine versus placebo. These receptor sequences come from a person between 18 and 65 years old who received the Ad26.COV2.S COVID-19 vaccine or a placebo.

The chain employs TRBV27 and TRBJ2-7, with D unclear. Germline V gene lookup returns CDR1 MNHEY and CDR2 SMNVEV (reference sequence). This CDR3 comprises 14 residues. V dropped 5 bases and J dropped 4 bases, with 15 bases sitting between them. CDR3 bases: TGTGCCAGCAGTCCTACAAGGTATGGGTACGAGCAGTACTTC. Translation gives CASSPTRYGYEQYF.

The CDR3 DNA is TGTGCCAGCAGCTTAAGAGGGCGCCCCTACAATGAGCAGTTCTTC. Translation: CASSLRGRPYNEQFF. The chain links TRBV5-4 to TRBJ2-1; perhaps TRBD2 as D (5 bases). This CDR3 region has 15 residues. Germline V gives CDR1 SGHNT, CDR2 YYREEE (reference sequence). With 2 bases removed from V and 2 bases from J, the gap between germline ends came to 11 bases.

This clone appeared a few times. The chain employs TRBV21-1 and TRBJ1-5; the table assigns TRBD1, which was not confirmed against the DNA. TRBV21-1 is a pseudogene locus. The CDR3 totals 15 residues. In DNA, the CDR3 is TGTGCCAGCAGTATGTCCGGGACAGGGGGGGAGCCCCAGCATTTT. As protein: CASSMSGTGGEPQHF.

V gene TRBV3-1 (or the pseudogene TRBV3-2) combines with J gene TRBJ2-1; D is possibly TRBD1 or TRBD2 (6 bases each). Trimming stripped 0 bases from V and 14 bases from J, with 14 bases between. In germline, CDR1 is LGHDT, CDR2 YNNKEL (reference sequence). The CDR3 has 13 amino acids. The CDR3 DNA is TGTGCCAGCAGCCAAGATTCGAACAGGGAGGAGTTCTTC. Amino acid sequence: CASSQDSNREEFF.

V gene TRBV5-6 combines with J gene TRBJ2-1, with a weak D call TRBD1 (6 bases). The CDR3 sequence is 15 residues long. Trimming shortened V by 3 bases and J by 3 bases, and 13 bases separated the two germline ends. From germline, CDR1 is SGHDT and CDR2 YYEEEE. The CDR3 is CASSSPGHNYNEQFF. CDR3 in DNA: TGTGCCAGCAGCTCCCCGGGACATAACTACAATGAGCAGTTCTTC.

CDR3 in amino acids: CASSFPSKGLRVVGYTF. As DNA, the CDR3 is TGTGCCAGCAGTTTCCCCTCAAAGGGGTTAAGGGTGGTTGGCTACACCTTC. The chain uses TRBV28 and TRBJ1-2, with a possible D match to TRBD1 (5 bases). Germline V gene sequence: CDR1 MDHEN, CDR2 SYDVKM. The CDR3 extends over 17 amino acids. V was shortened by 3 bases and J by 7 bases, with 24 bases between the two germline ends.

The chain couples TRBV19 to TRBJ2-3; D perhaps matches TRBD2 (6 bases). This CDR3 spans 13 amino acids. Per germline, CDR1 LNHDA and CDR2 SQIVND (reference sequence). V was clipped by 5 bases and J by 6 bases, with 12 bases between them. In DNA form, the CDR3 reads TGTGCCAGTAGTTCCATTCGGGGGGATACGCAGTATTTT. Encoded protein: CASSSIRGDTQYF.

The chain uses TRBV18 and TRBJ2-7, with D possibly being TRBD1 or TRBD2 (6 bases each). The CDR3 extends over 16 amino acids. Germline CDR1 and CDR2: KGHSH and LQKENI. Trimming stripped 0 bases from V and 3 bases from J, with 15 bases between. CDR3 nucleotides: TGTGCCAGCTCACCACCGGGACTGACAGGCTACTACGAGCAGTACTTC. Translating gives CASSPPGLTGYYEQYF.

This chain links TRBV11-3 with TRBJ2-1; D is perhaps TRBD2 (5 bases). Germline V gene data show CDR1 as SGHNT and CDR2 as YENEEA. Trimming took off 5 bases at V and 9 bases at J, with 17 bases between the two ends. This CDR3 comprises 14 residues. The CDR3 coding sequence is TGTGCCAGCAGCCGCGGCCTTGGAGGCAGTGAGCAGTTCTTC. Translated: CASSRGLGGSEQFF.

The chain links TRBV24-1 to TRBJ1-4, with no clear D. V was pared by 2 bases and J by 13 bases, with 13 bases between. From germline, CDR1 is KGHDR and CDR2 SFDVKD. The CDR3 runs 13 residues. CDR3 protein: CATSDWAGSRLFF. CDR3 sequence (DNA): TGTGCCACCAGTGATTGGGCAGGATCTCGACTGTTTTTT.

The chain uses TRBV4-1 and TRBJ2-1; a weak D match, TRBD1 (5 bases). Trimming removed 0 bases from V and 9 bases from J, with 12 bases in between. Germline assignment: CDR1 MGHRA and CDR2 YSYEKL. This CDR3 is built from 14 residues. The CDR3 sequence: CASSQDQGMVEQFF. CDR3 nucleotides: TGCGCCAGCAGCCAAGACCAGGGAATGGTTGAGCAGTTCTTC.

The V gene is TRBV5-1, the J gene TRBJ2-2; no clear D. Trimming shortened V by 3 bases and J by 0 bases, and 12 bases separated the two germline ends. Germline lookup yields CDR1 SGHRS and CDR2 YFSETQ. The CDR3 is 16 amino acids. The DNA of the CDR3 is TGCGCCAGCAGCTCGGCTGTGCAGACGAACACCGGGGAGCTGTTTTTT. Translation: CASSSAVQTNTGELFF.